This T cell receptor beta chain appears in the sequencing data of a study of blood T cell repertoires in COVID-19. Trimming shortened V by 6 bases and J by 4 bases, and 22 bases separated the two germline ends. Germline-derived CDR1 and CDR2 are SEHNR and FQNEAQ (reference sequence). This CDR3 has 16 amino acids. The study recruited people aged roughly 18 to 95 years across some 23 US areas. Cohorts were assigned according to the clinical history that participants reported. In the study's own analysis: Amplification from reference gene primers served as the basis for estimated nucleated cell counts. Measured with immunoSEQ multiplex PCR; TCRdb has only the in-frame clones, and not every one. V and J calls and clone size are as listed in that table; D and trimming were resolved from the DNA. Here the sample spans about 210,000 clones, 65% to 90% being singletons.

This chain connects TRBV7-9 to TRBJ2-7; TRBD1 might be the D (6 bases). Sample: PBMCs or T cells enriched from blood (not recorded which). This TCR was sampled from a woman aged 45 to 65 with acute COVID-19. The DNA of the CDR3 is TGTGCCAGCAGTCACGGCAACGGGGACAACAGATACGAGCAGTACTTC. This sequence encodes CASSHGNGDNRYEQYF. The full variable domain, with the rest looked up from reference TRBV7-9 and TRBJ2-7, is DTGVSQNPRHKITKRGQNVTFRCDPISEHNRLYWYRQTLGQGPEFLTYFQNEAQLEKSRLLSDRFSAERPKGSFSTLEIQRTEQGDSAMYLCASSHGNGDNRYEQYFGPGTRLTVT.